The clone carrying this TCR beta chain was found once. No antigen is known for it. The sample originates from a study of blood T cells in healthy people across ages. Primers used in a second PCR of roughly 7 to 11 cycles were a sample-barcoded 5' primer and a J-beta primer mix. TCRdb reprocessed the 5' RACE reads with MiXCR, giving one entry per CDR3 protein. The table lists fewer than 650,000 distinct CDR3 sequences, about 27% of them singletons. CDR3 length equals 16 residues. Study-wide results and limits: Shifts in expanded clonotypes may have been confounded by donor CMV status, which was unknown.

This sample also appeared in a second study, on T cells of mothers and their children. That report adds: Each child contributed millions of TCR beta CDR3 reads, while each mother contributed over 9 million.

This clonotype was obtained from a boy aged 2-15 years in good health. The rearrangement links TRBV12-3 or TRBV12-4 to TRBJ2-5; 11 bases fit TRBD1. The end of the DNA aligns better with TRBJ2-1, so the J call may be wrong. Input material: blood. CDR3 sequence reads: CASSLTEDRGPFEQFF. CDR3 nucleotides: TGTGCCAGCAGTCTCACAGAGGACAGGGGGCCGTTTGAGCAGTTCTTC.